This T cell receptor (beta chain) was found in a study of OX40 agonist ivuxolimab in advanced cancers. TCRdb's table, derived via immunoSEQ multiplex PCR, lists solely in-frame clones and lacks some. The sample has about 21,000 clones, under 90% seen once. V dropped 5 bases and J dropped 1 base, with 8 bases sitting between them. CDR3 length equals 13 residues. Germline CDR1 SGHVS, CDR2 FQNEAQ. The gene calls are TRBV7-8 and TRBJ1-1, with D uncertain. The sequenced sample was CD4+ or CD8+ T cells sorted from blood, obtained in a trial of the OX40 agonist ivuxolimab. The TCR comes from an adult with an advanced solid tumor such as melanoma, head and neck, liver or kidney cancer. The DNA of the CDR3 is TGTGCCAGCAGCCCAGGAACGAACACTGAAGCTTTCTTT. Protein: CASSPGTNTEAFF.